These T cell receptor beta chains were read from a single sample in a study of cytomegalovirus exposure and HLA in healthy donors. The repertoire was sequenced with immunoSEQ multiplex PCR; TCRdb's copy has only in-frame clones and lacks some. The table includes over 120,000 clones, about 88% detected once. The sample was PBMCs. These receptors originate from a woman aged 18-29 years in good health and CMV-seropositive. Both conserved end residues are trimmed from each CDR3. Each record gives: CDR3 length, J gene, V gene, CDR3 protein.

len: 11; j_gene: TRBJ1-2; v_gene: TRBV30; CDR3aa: AWSLDRARGYT
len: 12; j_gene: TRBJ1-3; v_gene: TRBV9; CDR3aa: ASSPPGSGNTIY
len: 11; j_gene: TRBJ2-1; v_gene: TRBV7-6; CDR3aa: ASSGLVFHEQF
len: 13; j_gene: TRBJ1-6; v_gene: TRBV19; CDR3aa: ASSISGQGRSPLH
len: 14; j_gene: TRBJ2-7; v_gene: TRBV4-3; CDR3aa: ASSPAVRGGGDEQY
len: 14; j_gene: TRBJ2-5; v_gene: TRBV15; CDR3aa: ATSREGTGKGETQY
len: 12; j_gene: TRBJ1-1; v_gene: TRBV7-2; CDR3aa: ASSAGGSNTEAF
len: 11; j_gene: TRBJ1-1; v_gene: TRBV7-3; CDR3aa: ASSTGTVLEAF
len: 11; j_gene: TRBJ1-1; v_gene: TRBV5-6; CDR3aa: ASSLGGTVEAF
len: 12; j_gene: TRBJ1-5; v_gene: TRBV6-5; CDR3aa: ASRKDRGNQPQH
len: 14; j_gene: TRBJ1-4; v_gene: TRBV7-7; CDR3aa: ASSPLTGKTNEKLF
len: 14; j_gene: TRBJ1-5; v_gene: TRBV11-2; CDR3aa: ASSLSNRFSNQPQH
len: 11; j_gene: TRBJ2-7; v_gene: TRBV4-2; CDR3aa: ASSQPPGYEQY
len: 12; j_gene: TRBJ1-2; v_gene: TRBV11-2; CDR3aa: ASSPGQALYGYT
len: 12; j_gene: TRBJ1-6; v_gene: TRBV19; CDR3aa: ASREQGGNSPLH
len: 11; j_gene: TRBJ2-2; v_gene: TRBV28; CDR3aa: ASSRRAPGELF
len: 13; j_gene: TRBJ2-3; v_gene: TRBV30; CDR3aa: AWAQQGLRTDTQY
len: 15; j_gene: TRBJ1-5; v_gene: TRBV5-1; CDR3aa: ASVGGQGAHSNQPQH
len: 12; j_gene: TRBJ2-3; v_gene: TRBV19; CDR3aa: ASSVGYRVDTQY
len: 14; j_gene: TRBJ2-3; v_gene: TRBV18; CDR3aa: ASPSITGPDTDTQY
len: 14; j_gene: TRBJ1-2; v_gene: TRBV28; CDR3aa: ASRSQSRGLSRGYT
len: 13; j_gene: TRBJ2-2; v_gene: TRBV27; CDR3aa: ASQTGQTNTGELF
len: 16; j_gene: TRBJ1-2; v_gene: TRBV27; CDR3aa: ASSLSLGDIESVRGYT
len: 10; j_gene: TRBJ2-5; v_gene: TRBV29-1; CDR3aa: SVVSGRPPQY
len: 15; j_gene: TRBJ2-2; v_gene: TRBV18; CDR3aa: ASSPSGRGENTGELF
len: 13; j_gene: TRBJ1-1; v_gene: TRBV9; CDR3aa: ASSVSTLPRAEAF
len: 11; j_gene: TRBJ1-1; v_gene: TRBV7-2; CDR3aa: ASSLATGMAAF
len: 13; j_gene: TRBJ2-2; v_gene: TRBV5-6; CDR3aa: ASSLKDRPTGELF
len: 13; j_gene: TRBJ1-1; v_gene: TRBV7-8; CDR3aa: ASSLVGRVNTEAF
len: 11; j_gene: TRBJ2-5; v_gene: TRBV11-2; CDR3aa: ASSLPSRETQY
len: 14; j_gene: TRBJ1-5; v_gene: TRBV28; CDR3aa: ASSLRGKHSNQPQH
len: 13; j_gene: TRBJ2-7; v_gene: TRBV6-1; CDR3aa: ASSEWGHSSYEQY
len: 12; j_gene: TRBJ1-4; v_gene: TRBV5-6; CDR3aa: ASSLDDEGEKLF
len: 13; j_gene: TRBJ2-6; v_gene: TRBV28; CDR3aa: ASSYGGSGANVLT
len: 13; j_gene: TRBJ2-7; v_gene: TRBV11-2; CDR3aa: ASSLEASGYYEQY
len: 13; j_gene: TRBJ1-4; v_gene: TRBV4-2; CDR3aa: ASSPVRGEDEKLF
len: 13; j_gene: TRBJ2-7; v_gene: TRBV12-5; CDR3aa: ASAIPDRVPYEQY
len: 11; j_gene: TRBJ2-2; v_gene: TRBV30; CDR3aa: AWTRANTGELF
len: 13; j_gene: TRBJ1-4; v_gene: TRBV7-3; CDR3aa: ASSPRTVEDEKLF
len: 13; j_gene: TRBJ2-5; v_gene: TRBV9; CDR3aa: ASSVGGVFQETQY
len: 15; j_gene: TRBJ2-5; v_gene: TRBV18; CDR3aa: ASSREGAGGPGETQY
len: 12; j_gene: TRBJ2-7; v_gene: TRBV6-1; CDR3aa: ASSEVGQGYEQY
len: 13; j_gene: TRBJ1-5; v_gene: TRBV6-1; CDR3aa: ASTWGGDSNQPQH
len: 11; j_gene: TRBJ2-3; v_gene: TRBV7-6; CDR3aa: ASSLDREDTQY
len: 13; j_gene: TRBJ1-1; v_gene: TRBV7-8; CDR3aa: ASSLGPGGNTEAF
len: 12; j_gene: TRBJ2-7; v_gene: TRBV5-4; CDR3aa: ASSLTGGVDEQY
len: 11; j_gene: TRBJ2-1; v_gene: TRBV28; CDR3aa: ASSLVRVVEQF
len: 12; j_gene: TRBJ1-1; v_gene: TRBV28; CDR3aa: ASSLPLERAEAF
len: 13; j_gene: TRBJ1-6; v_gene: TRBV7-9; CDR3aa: ASSRDRGSGSPLH
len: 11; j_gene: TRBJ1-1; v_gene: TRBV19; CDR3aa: ASSLDRDTEAF